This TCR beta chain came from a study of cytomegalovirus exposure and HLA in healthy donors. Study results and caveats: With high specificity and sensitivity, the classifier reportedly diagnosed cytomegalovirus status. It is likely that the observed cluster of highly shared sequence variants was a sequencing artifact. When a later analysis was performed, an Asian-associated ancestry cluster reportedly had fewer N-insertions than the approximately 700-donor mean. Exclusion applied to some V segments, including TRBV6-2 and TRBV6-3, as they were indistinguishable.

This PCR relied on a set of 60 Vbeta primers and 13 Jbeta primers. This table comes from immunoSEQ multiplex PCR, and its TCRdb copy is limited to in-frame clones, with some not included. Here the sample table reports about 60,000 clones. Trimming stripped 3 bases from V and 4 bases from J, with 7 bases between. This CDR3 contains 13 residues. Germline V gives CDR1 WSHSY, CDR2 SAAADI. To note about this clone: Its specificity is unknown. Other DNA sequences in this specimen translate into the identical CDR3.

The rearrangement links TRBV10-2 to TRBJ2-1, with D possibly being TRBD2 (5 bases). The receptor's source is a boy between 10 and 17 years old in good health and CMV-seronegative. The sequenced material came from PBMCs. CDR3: CASSESGYNEQFF. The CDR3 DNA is TGCGCCAGCAGTGAATCGGGGTACAATGAGCAGTTCTTC.